Listed below are T cell receptor beta chains from one sample, sequenced in a study of Graves' ophthalmopathy and Graves' hyperthyroidism. TCRdb recomputed calls from the multiplex PCR reads with MiXCR, one row per CDR3 protein. The sample records hundreds of thousands of distinct CDR3 sequences, about 24% being singletons. Sequencing was done on a sample of peripheral blood. Receptors originate from a woman aged 18 to 35 with stable Graves' hyperthyroidism. Some clones in this sample may be carry-over from other donors' samples. The CDR3 runs from the conserved cysteine through the conserved F or W. The order of the fields is clone size, D gene, J gene, V gene, CDR3 DNA, CDR3 protein. D genes are given only for firm matches. Rows may omit the clone size; those that give it use once, few, many or a size class.

clone_size: once; d_call: .; j_call: TRBJ2-7; v_call: TRBV6-1; cdr3_nt: TGTGCCAGCAGTCGACAGGTTGGTGAGGGCTACGAGCAGTACTTC; cdr3_aa: CASSRQVGEGYEQYF
clone_size: few; d_call: .; j_call: TRBJ2-7; v_call: TRBV6-1; cdr3_nt: TGTGCCAGCAGCGGACTGGCCTCCTACGAGCAGTACTTC; cdr3_aa: CASSGLASYEQYF
clone_size: many; d_call: TRBD1; j_call: TRBJ1-1; v_call: TRBV11-3; cdr3_nt: TGTGCCAGCAGCGGCGGGGCAGGGGGCGTAGCTTTCTTT; cdr3_aa: CASSGGAGGVAFF
clone_size: .; d_call: TRBD1; j_call: TRBJ1-2; v_call: TRBV6-1; cdr3_nt: TGTGCCAGCAGACCGGGACAGGGCGACTATGGCTACACCTTC; cdr3_aa: CASRPGQGDYGYTF
clone_size: many; d_call: TRBD1; j_call: TRBJ2-2; v_call: TRBV12-3/TRBV12-4; cdr3_nt: TGTGCCAGCAGCCGGGACAGGGGTTCCGGGGAGCTGTTTTTT; cdr3_aa: CASSRDRGSGELFF
clone_size: many; d_call: .; j_call: TRBJ1-1; v_call: TRBV29-1; cdr3_nt: TGCAGCGTCGGATTTCAGGGCTATAGCACTGAAGCTTTCTTT; cdr3_aa: CSVGFQGYSTEAFF
clone_size: .; d_call: .; j_call: TRBJ1-1; v_call: TRBV27; cdr3_nt: TGTGCCAGCAGTTTCCGAGGAAATGAAGCTTTCTTT; cdr3_aa: CASSFRGNEAFF
clone_size: many; d_call: .; j_call: TRBJ2-7; v_call: TRBV20-1; cdr3_nt: TGCAGTACTCTCGACCGGAGCTCCTACGAGCAGTACTTC; cdr3_aa: CSTLDRSSYEQYF
clone_size: many; d_call: .; j_call: TRBJ1-3; v_call: TRBV7-2; cdr3_nt: TGTGCCAGCAGCTTGAAGGAGGGCGGAAACACCATATATTTT; cdr3_aa: CASSLKEGGNTIYF
clone_size: .; d_call: .; j_call: TRBJ2-7; v_call: TRBV29-1; cdr3_nt: TGCAGCGTTGTTGGGGTTACCTACGAGCAGTACTTC; cdr3_aa: CSVVGVTYEQYF
clone_size: .; d_call: .; j_call: TRBJ1-6; v_call: TRBV25-1; cdr3_nt: TGTGCCAGCAGTGAATCTTTTGGCAAGGGAAGCTCCTATAATTCACCCCTCCACTTT; cdr3_aa: CASSESFGKGSSYNSPLHF
clone_size: many; d_call: .; j_call: TRBJ1-1; v_call: TRBV29-1; cdr3_nt: TGCAGCGTTGTCGTTCAGCTTGAAGCTTTCTTT; cdr3_aa: CSVVVQLEAFF
clone_size: .; d_call: .; j_call: TRBJ2-7; v_call: TRBV20-1; cdr3_nt: TGCAGTGCGCCCGGGGTCTTTGAGCAGTACTTC; cdr3_aa: CSAPGVFEQYF
clone_size: many; d_call: .; j_call: TRBJ2-7; v_call: TRBV5-1; cdr3_nt: TGCGCCAGCAGCTTGCAACAGCGATACGAGCAGTACTTC; cdr3_aa: CASSLQQRYEQYF
clone_size: .; d_call: .; j_call: TRBJ1-5; v_call: TRBV6-4; cdr3_nt: TGTGCTAGCAGTGACGTTATTAGGGAAAATCAGCCCCAGCATTTT; cdr3_aa: CASSDVIRENQPQHF
clone_size: many; d_call: .; j_call: TRBJ2-2; v_call: TRBV20-1; cdr3_nt: TGCAGTGCTAGAGATGGCTTTAGCCTTTCCCCGGGCACCGGGGAGCTGTTTTTT; cdr3_aa: CSARDGFSLSPGTGELFF
clone_size: .; d_call: .; j_call: TRBJ2-7; v_call: TRBV3-1; cdr3_nt: TGTGCCAGCAGTCAACTCGGGACTTCCTACGAGCAGTACTTC; cdr3_aa: CASSQLGTSYEQYF
clone_size: many; d_call: TRBD2; j_call: TRBJ2-7; v_call: TRBV4-1; cdr3_nt: TGCGCCAGCAGCCAAGAAGGCGGGAGTAGGTCCTACGAGCAGTACTTC; cdr3_aa: CASSQEGGSRSYEQYF
clone_size: many; d_call: TRBD1; j_call: TRBJ2-7; v_call: TRBV2; cdr3_nt: TGTGCCAGCAGTTCACAGGGGGCCGCCTACGAGCAGTACTTC; cdr3_aa: CASSSQGAAYEQYF
clone_size: many; d_call: TRBD1; j_call: TRBJ1-5; v_call: TRBV19; cdr3_nt: TGTGCCAGTAGTACACAACAGGGGTACAATCAGCCCCAGCATTTT; cdr3_aa: CASSTQQGYNQPQHF
clone_size: .; d_call: TRBD2; j_call: TRBJ2-7; v_call: TRBV28; cdr3_nt: TGTGCCAGCAGAACGCCGGGTGTGCGGGGGGCCTTTCAGCAGTACTTC; cdr3_aa: CASRTPGVRGAFQQYF
clone_size: many; d_call: .; j_call: TRBJ2-7; v_call: TRBV19; cdr3_nt: TGTGCCAGTAGTATAGGAGGAAGCTCCTACGAGCAGTACTTC; cdr3_aa: CASSIGGSSYEQYF
clone_size: many; d_call: TRBD2; j_call: TRBJ2-7; v_call: TRBV27; cdr3_nt: TGTGCCAGCAGTTCGGGACTAGCGGGGGCCTACGAGCAGTACTTC; cdr3_aa: CASSSGLAGAYEQYF
clone_size: .; d_call: .; j_call: TRBJ1-2; v_call: TRBV5-1; cdr3_nt: TGCGCCAGCAGCTCGGGACAAGTTTACTATGGCTACACCTTC; cdr3_aa: CASSSGQVYYGYTF
clone_size: many; d_call: TRBD1; j_call: TRBJ1-1; v_call: TRBV20-1; cdr3_nt: TGCAGCGGTAGTCCACAGGGGGCTTTCTTT; cdr3_aa: CSGSPQGAFF
clone_size: few; d_call: .; j_call: TRBJ2-7; v_call: TRBV12-3/TRBV12-4; cdr3_nt: TGTGCCAGCAGTTTCGGTCCCGAGCAGTACTTC; cdr3_aa: CASSFGPEQYF
clone_size: .; d_call: TRBD1; j_call: TRBJ1-6; v_call: TRBV27; cdr3_nt: TGTGCCAGCAGTCAATGGACAGGGGATTCTAATTCACCCCTCCACTTT; cdr3_aa: CASSQWTGDSNSPLHF
clone_size: few; d_call: .; j_call: TRBJ1-5; v_call: TRBV3-1; cdr3_nt: TGTGCCAGCAGCCACTCCTACAGGGTCTGTGGGCCCCAGCATTTT; cdr3_aa: CASSHSYRVCGPQHF
clone_size: .; d_call: .; j_call: TRBJ1-1; v_call: TRBV11-2; cdr3_nt: TGTGCCAGCAGCTTAGGTTGGCGGGAGGCTCCGAACACTGAAGCTTTCTTT; cdr3_aa: CASSLGWREAPNTEAFF
clone_size: many; d_call: TRBD2; j_call: TRBJ2-7; v_call: TRBV11-2; cdr3_nt: TGTGCCAGCAGCTTTCCCGAGCGGGAGGGCCTTTACGAGCAGTACTTC; cdr3_aa: CASSFPEREGLYEQYF
clone_size: many; d_call: .; j_call: TRBJ1-2; v_call: TRBV18; cdr3_nt: TGTGCCAGCAGTCCGCAGGGCGACTATGGCTACACCTTC; cdr3_aa: CASSPQGDYGYTF
clone_size: many; d_call: TRBD1; j_call: TRBJ1-5; v_call: TRBV10-3; cdr3_nt: TGTGCCATCAGTGGTGGGACAGGGGTTAGCAATCAGCCCCAGCATTTT; cdr3_aa: CAISGGTGVSNQPQHF
clone_size: .; d_call: TRBD1; j_call: TRBJ1-6; v_call: TRBV7-9; cdr3_nt: TGTGCCAGCAGCTTAGTAACAGGGGATAATTCACCCCTCCACTTT; cdr3_aa: CASSLVTGDNSPLHF
clone_size: .; d_call: TRBD1; j_call: TRBJ1-1; v_call: TRBV27; cdr3_nt: TGTGCCAGCAGTTTATCCCCAGGGGGCTACACTGAAGCTTTCTTT; cdr3_aa: CASSLSPGGYTEAFF
clone_size: many; d_call: TRBD2; j_call: TRBJ2-2; v_call: TRBV5-1; cdr3_nt: TGCGCCAGCACGACGCGGGGGGGCAGCACCGGGGAGCTGTTTTTT; cdr3_aa: CASTTRGGSTGELFF
clone_size: many; d_call: .; j_call: TRBJ1-3; v_call: TRBV11-1; cdr3_nt: TGTGCCAGCAGCCTTTGGAGGGGAGTTGCTGGAAACACCATATATTTT; cdr3_aa: CASSLWRGVAGNTIYF
clone_size: many; d_call: TRBD1; j_call: TRBJ1-5; v_call: TRBV2; cdr3_nt: TGTGCCAGCAGTGAGAAAGACAGGGGGCATCAGCCCCAGCATTTT; cdr3_aa: CASSEKDRGHQPQHF
clone_size: many; d_call: TRBD2; j_call: TRBJ2-5; v_call: TRBV2; cdr3_nt: TGTGCCAGCAGTGAACAGGGAGGGAACTTC; cdr3_aa: CASSEQGGNF
clone_size: .; d_call: .; j_call: TRBJ1-5; v_call: TRBV12-3/TRBV12-4; cdr3_nt: TGTGCCAGCACCACGCCTGGCAATCAGCCCCAGCGCTTT; cdr3_aa: CASTTPGNQPQRF
clone_size: many; d_call: .; j_call: TRBJ2-7; v_call: TRBV5-1; cdr3_nt: TGCGCCAGCAGCCCCCGGGCGACTTGGAACTACGAGCAGTACTTC; cdr3_aa: CASSPRATWNYEQYF
clone_size: few; d_call: .; j_call: TRBJ2-7; v_call: TRBV5-1; cdr3_nt: TGCGCCAGCAGCGACCGCGGAGGTAGCGAGCAGTACTTC; cdr3_aa: CASSDRGGSEQYF
clone_size: many; d_call: .; j_call: TRBJ2-7; v_call: TRBV28; cdr3_nt: TGTGCCAGCAGCTGGGGTCTAGTCTACGAGCAGTACTTC; cdr3_aa: CASSWGLVYEQYF
clone_size: many; d_call: .; j_call: TRBJ2-5; v_call: TRBV3-1; cdr3_nt: TGTGCCAGCAGCCAAAGCCCCCTTTCAAAAGAGACCCAGTACTTC; cdr3_aa: CASSQSPLSKETQYF
clone_size: .; d_call: .; j_call: TRBJ2-3; v_call: TRBV15; cdr3_nt: TGTGCCACCAGCCTTGGACAGACAGATACGCAGTATTTT; cdr3_aa: CATSLGQTDTQYF
clone_size: many; d_call: TRBD2; j_call: TRBJ2-4; v_call: TRBV2; cdr3_nt: TGTGCCAGCGCGATGACTAGCTTCAAAAACATTCAGTACTTC; cdr3_aa: CASAMTSFKNIQYF
clone_size: .; d_call: .; j_call: TRBJ2-7; v_call: TRBV27; cdr3_nt: TGTGCCAGCAGTACGGCCGGGATAGAGTCCTACGATCAGTACTTC; cdr3_aa: CASSTAGIESYDQYF
clone_size: many; d_call: TRBD1; j_call: TRBJ1-1; v_call: TRBV27; cdr3_nt: TGTGCCAGCAGTCCCCTACAGGGGGGTTGGTCCACTGAAGCTTTCTTT; cdr3_aa: CASSPLQGGWSTEAFF
clone_size: many; d_call: TRBD2; j_call: TRBJ2-7; v_call: TRBV7-2; cdr3_nt: TGTGCCAGCAGCGCAACTAGCGGGGGATACGAGCAGTACTTC; cdr3_aa: CASSATSGGYEQYF
clone_size: .; d_call: TRBD1; j_call: TRBJ1-2; v_call: TRBV30; cdr3_nt: TGTGCCTGGAGTTCTGGACAGGGGCTCTATGGCTACACCTTC; cdr3_aa: CAWSSGQGLYGYTF